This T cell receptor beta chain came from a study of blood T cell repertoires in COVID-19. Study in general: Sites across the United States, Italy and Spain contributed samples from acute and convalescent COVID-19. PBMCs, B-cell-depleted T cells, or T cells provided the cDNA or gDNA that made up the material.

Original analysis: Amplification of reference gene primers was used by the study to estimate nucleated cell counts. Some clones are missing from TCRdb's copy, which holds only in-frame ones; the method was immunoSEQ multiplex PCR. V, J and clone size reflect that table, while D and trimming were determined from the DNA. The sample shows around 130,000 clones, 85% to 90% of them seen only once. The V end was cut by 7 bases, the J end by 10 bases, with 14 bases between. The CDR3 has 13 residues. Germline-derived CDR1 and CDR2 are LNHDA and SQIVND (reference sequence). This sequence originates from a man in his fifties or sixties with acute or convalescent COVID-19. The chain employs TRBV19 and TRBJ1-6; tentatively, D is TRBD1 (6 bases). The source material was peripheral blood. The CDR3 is CASTPGGASPLHF. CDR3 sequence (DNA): TGTGCCAGTACCCCGGGGGGCGCGTCACCCCTCCACTTT.